The 20 T cell receptor beta chains below come from one sample, sequenced in a study of PD-1 blockade in classical Hodgkin lymphoma. Time point denoted: cycle 4 day 1 (C4D1), after five to seven weeks of nivolumab. Relapse after autologous stem cell transplantation occurred in every patient, and brentuximab vedotin exposure varied. Magnetic depletion of unwanted cells isolated CD4+ T cells from thawed PBMCs. Measured with immunoSEQ multiplex PCR; TCRdb has only the in-frame clones, and not every one. This sample has around 18,000 clones, with around 72% found just once. The material was CD4+ T cells from blood, obtained before the fourth cycle of nivolumab. The receptors were gathered from a human donor with classical Hodgkin lymphoma.

This clone has more than one count but fewer than ten. This chain uses TRBV27 with TRBJ2-3; 8 positions match TRBD1. This CDR3 has 13 amino acids. The germline V gene has CDR1 MNHEY and CDR2 SMNVEV (reference sequence). V shed 6 bases, J shed 11 bases, and the junction held 10 bases outside the gene matches. CDR3 DNA sequence: TGTGCCAGCAGCCCCAACCGGGACAGGCTGCAGTATTTT. This codes for CASSPNRDRLQYF.

The J gene is TRBJ2-7, the V gene TRBV7-8; TRBD1 aligns across 7 bases. The length of the CDR3 is 15 residues. Germline CDR1 reads SGHVS; CDR2 reads FQNEAQ. J gave up 0 bases and V 1 base, and 3 bases lay outside the gene matches. The CDR3 nucleotides read TGTGCCAGCAGCTTAGGGACAGGAACCTCCTACGAGCAGTACGTC. Protein product: CASSLGTGTSYEQYV.

The V and J genes are TRBV28 and TRBJ1-4, with TRBD1 identical over 7 bases. The germline CDR1 and CDR2 sequences are MDHEN and SYDVKM. V shed 6 bases, J shed 7 bases, and the junction held 8 bases outside the gene matches. The CDR3 is 14 residues long. The CDR3 DNA is TGTGCCAGCAGCCCGACAGGGAGGATTGAAAAACTGTTTTTT. This codes for CASSPTGRIEKLFF.

The chain uses TRBV6-1 and TRBJ1-3; D is ambiguous. CDR3 length equals 13 residues. Germline-derived CDR1 and CDR2 are MNHNS and SASEGT. The V end lost 5 bases, the J end lost 4 bases, and 9 bases lay between the germline ends. In DNA, the CDR3 is TGTGCCAGCAGTCAGAACATAGGAAACACCATATATTTT. Encoded protein: CASSQNIGNTIYF.

The genes are TRBV29-1 and TRBJ2-5; D is uncertain. CDR1 and CDR2 from the germline V gene are SQVTM and ANQGSEA. This CDR3 has 10 amino acids. The germline V and J ends were trimmed by 4 bases and 8 bases, with 8 bases remaining between them. As DNA, the CDR3 is TGCAGCGTTGTCGTAGCAACCCAGTACTTC. Translating gives CSVVVATQYF.

V usage is TRBV5-4 and J usage is TRBJ1-1; 8 nucleotides line up with TRBD1. This CDR3 has 16 amino acids. The germline gives CDR1 SGHNT, CDR2 YYREEE (reference sequence). Losses at the gene ends were 5 bases for V and 0 bases for J; bases not matched to a gene: 9. CDR3 nucleotides: TGTGCCAGCAGACTCTCGACAGGGGACATGAACACTGAAGCTTTCTTT. Protein sequence: CASRLSTGDMNTEAFF.

The V and J genes are TRBV4-1 and TRBJ1-6; no definite D call. Germline V gene data show CDR1 as MGHRA and CDR2 as YSYEKL. The CDR3 is made up of 12 amino acids. V was cut by 3 bases and J by 10 bases, with 7 bases left in between. CDR3 bases: TGCGCCAGCAGCCATCTGGCCTCACCCCTCCACTTT. It codes for CASSHLASPLHF.

This clone has more than one count but fewer than ten. This chain uses TRBV19 with TRBJ1-2, with 7 bases lining up with TRBD1. Germline V gives CDR1 LNHDA, CDR2 SQIVND (reference sequence). The V and J ends lost 5 bases and 7 bases, in that order; junction bases with no gene match: 7. This CDR3 has 13 residues. DNA of the CDR3: TGTGCCAGTAGTCCCCGACAGGGACTTGGCTACACCTTC. Protein product: CASSPRQGLGYTF.

The chain uses TRBV21-1 and TRBJ2-5; TRBD1 was called by the table and not checked on the DNA. TRBV21-1 is an annotated pseudogene. The CDR3 contains 13 residues. CDR3 nucleotide sequence: TGTGCCAAAGACAGGGGTGTAGGGGAGACCCAGTACTTC. Protein sequence: CAKDRGVGETQYF.

The chain joins TRBV11-2 to TRBJ2-1; 11 bases agree with TRBD2. The CDR3 consists of 17 residues. Trimming cost V 3 bases and J 6 bases; bases outside gene matches: 10. Germline V gives CDR1 SGHAT, CDR2 FQNNGV. The CDR3 protein is CASSLGPIAGGPNEQFF. CDR3 nucleotide sequence: TGTGCCAGCAGCTTGGGTCCTATAGCGGGAGGGCCCAATGAGCAGTTCTTC. The full variable domain, rest sourced from reference TRBV11-2 and TRBJ2-1, is EAGVAQSPRYKIIEKRQSVAFWCNPISGHATLYWYQQILGQGPKLLIQFQNNGVVDDSQLPKDRFSAERLKGVDSTLKIQPAKLEDSAVYLCASSLGPIAGGPNEQFFGPGTRLTVL.

V and J are TRBV21-1 and TRBJ2-3; the table's TRBD1 call for D was not verified on the DNA. TRBV21-1 is flagged as a pseudogene. This CDR3 has 13 amino acids. The CDR3: CATKGQGVDTQYF. CDR3 bases: TGTGCCACCAAGGGGCAGGGCGTAGATACGCAGTATTTT.

This clone was seen once. The chain carries TRBV5-5 and TRBJ1-3; D uncertain. Germline V CDR1 and CDR2: SGHKS, YYEKEE (reference sequence). The CDR3 totals 15 residues. The V and J ends lost 1 base and 0 bases respectively, with 8 bases between them. CDR3 sequence reads: CASSLFLNSGNTIYF. In nucleotides, the CDR3 is TGTGCCAGCAGCTTGTTCTTAAACTCTGGAAACACCATATATTTT. The entire variable domain, with the rest obtained from reference TRBV5-5 and TRBJ1-3, is as follows: DAGVTQSPTHLIKTRGQQVTLRCSPISGHKSVSWYQQVLGQGPQFIFQYYEKEERGRGNFPDRFSARQFPNYSSELNVNALLLGDSALYLCASSLFLNSGNTIYFGEGSWLTVV.

The chain employs TRBV5-5 and TRBJ2-3; D tentatively fits TRBD1 or TRBD2 (5 bases each). The CDR3 loop spans 16 amino acids. The germline V and J ends were trimmed by 0 bases and 2 bases, with 13 bases remaining between them. Germline values: CDR1 SGHKS, CDR2 YYEKEE (reference sequence). The CDR3 protein is CASSLEGTSITDTQYF. CDR3 nucleotides: TGTGCCAGCAGCTTGGAAGGGACCTCCATCACAGATACGCAGTATTTT.

The rearrangement links TRBV6-5 to TRBJ2-7; 7 bases match TRBD1. The CDR3 consists of 14 residues. J gave up 5 bases and V 2 bases, and 6 bases lay outside the gene matches. Germline lookup yields CDR1 MNHEY and CDR2 SVGAGI. The CDR3 is CASSYGDRDHEQYF. CDR3 DNA sequence: TGTGCCAGCAGTTACGGAGACAGGGATCACGAGCAGTACTTC.

The J gene is TRBJ1-1, the V gene TRBV7-6, with D hard to call. Trimming took off 5 bases at V and 0 bases at J, with 7 bases between the two ends. Germline lookup yields CDR1 SGHVS and CDR2 FNYEAQ. The CDR3 spans 13 residues. CDR3 residues: CASSEGVNTEAFF. CDR3 sequence (DNA): TGTGCCAGCAGCGAGGGAGTGAACACTGAAGCTTTCTTT.

The chain couples TRBV5-1 to TRBJ2-3, with 10 bases identical to TRBD2. J lost 4 bases, V lost 0 bases, and 11 bases had no gene match. CDR1 SGHRS and CDR2 YFSETQ come from the germline V gene. There are 18 residues in the CDR3. CDR3 amino acids: CASSLELLSGGAPDTQYF. The CDR3 DNA reads as TGCGCCAGCAGCTTGGAGTTACTAAGCGGGGGGGCTCCAGATACGCAGTATTTT.

The CDR3 is CATSRGLRALATTDTQYF. DNA of the CDR3: TGTGCCACCAGCAGAGGCCTCAGGGCCCTGGCTACCACAGATACGCAGTATTTT. The rearrangement links TRBV15 to TRBJ2-3; a weak D match, TRBD1 (5 bases). V was pared by 1 base and J by 2 bases, with 19 bases between. Germline V gene lookup returns CDR1 LNHNV and CDR2 YYDKDF (reference sequence). The CDR3 has 18 amino acids.

The chain uses TRBV5-1 and TRBJ1-4; D uncertain. Trimming took 3 bases from V and 5 from J, leaving 11 bases between them. From germline, CDR1 is SGHRS and CDR2 YFSETQ. This CDR3 is built from 14 residues. The CDR3 DNA sequence: TGCGCCAGCAGCTACGTTGGCGGGAATGAAAAACTGTTTTTT. Amino acids: CASSYVGGNEKLFF.

This chain links TRBV6-5 with TRBJ1-1; D remains ambiguous. Germline CDR1 MNHEY, CDR2 SVGAGI. This CDR3 has 14 amino acids. V was shortened by 4 bases and J by 6 bases, with 15 bases between the two germline ends. In DNA, the CDR3 is TGTGCCAGCAGTTCGTCGACCAGACAATCTGAAGCTTTCTTT. It is translated as CASSSSTRQSEAFF.

CDR3 amino acids: CASSSPMPGQSYNEQFF. As DNA, the CDR3 is TGTGCCAGCAGCTCCCCTATGCCGGGACAGTCTTACAATGAGCAGTTCTTC. The chain is built from TRBV7-8 and TRBJ2-1, with 7 bases that match TRBD1. In germline, CDR1 is SGHVS, CDR2 FQNEAQ. The CDR3 spans 17 residues. V lost 4 bases, J lost 4 bases, and 13 bases stayed unmatched.